A single sample is the source of the 17 T cell receptor beta chains below, sequenced in a study of CD8 T cells in Susac syndrome. With random hexamers, reverse transcription was performed on 0.5 to 1 ug of RNA. TCRdb passed the immunoSEQ multiplex PCR reads through MiXCR, listing each CDR3 protein once. The sample contains under 350,000 distinct CDR3 sequences, about 92% of which appear only once. Specimen: CD4+ T cells from PBMCs. These receptors all stem from a human donor with multiple sclerosis.

The chain carries TRBV5-1 and TRBJ2-7; TRBD1 aligns across 11 bases. The trim removed 7 bases at V and 2 bases at J, leaving 5 bases unmatched. Germline values: CDR1 SGHRS, CDR2 YFSETQ. The CDR3 sequence is 14 residues long. CDR3 sequence reads: CASGSGQGAYEQYF. As DNA, the CDR3 is TGCGCCAGCGGGTCGGGACAGGGGGCCTACGAGCAGTACTTC.

The chain is built from TRBV7-9 and TRBJ2-7, with D tentatively TRBD1 (6 bases). Germline CDR1 is SEHNR and CDR2 is FQNEAQ (reference sequence). This CDR3 has 15 amino acids. V was cut by 5 bases and J by 3 bases, with 17 bases left in between. CDR3 nucleotides: TGTGCCAGCAGCATTACCGCCCGGGACAACTACGAGCAGTACTTC. Translated, it gives CASSITARDNYEQYF.

The chain has TRBV19 and TRBJ1-1, with 7 bases fitting TRBD1. There are 16 residues in the CDR3. V was clipped by 2 bases and J by 1 base; unmatched bases: 7. Germline CDR1 LNHDA, CDR2 SQIVND (reference sequence). The CDR3 reads CASSIYPGQKNTEAFF. The CDR3, as DNA: TGTGCCAGTAGTATATACCCGGGACAGAAGAACACTGAAGCTTTCTTT.

The chain has TRBV28 and TRBJ2-3; either TRBD1 or TRBD2 may supply D (5 bases each). The V end was cut by 3 bases, the J end by 4 bases, with 11 bases between. CDR3 size: 14 residues. CDR1 and CDR2 from the germline V gene are MDHEN and SYDVKM. The CDR3 DNA reads as TGTGCCAGCAGTTTTGGGGGTGCCGCAGATACGCAGTATTTT. Translation gives CASSFGGAADTQYF. Based on the CDR3 plus reference TRBV28 and TRBJ2-3, the full variable domain is DVKVTQSSRYLVKRTGEKVFLECVQDMDHENMFWYRQDPGLGLRLIYFSYDVKMKEKGDIPEGYSVSREKKERFSLILESASTNQTSMYLCASSFGGAADTQYFGPGTRLTVL.

This clonotype was counted once. The chain has TRBV6-1 and TRBJ1-1, with TRBD1 as a possible D gene (6 bases). Per germline, CDR1 MNHNS and CDR2 SASEGT. The CDR3 has 14 residues. Trimming shortened V by 2 bases and J by 3 bases, and 10 bases separated the two germline ends. For the CDR3, the DNA is TGTGCCAGCAGTGAAAGGGACACCTACACTGAAGCTTTCTTT. Translating it yields CASSERDTYTEAFF.

This chain connects TRBV12-3 or TRBV12-4 to TRBJ1-4; D not certain. Trimming cost V 3 bases and J 5 bases, with 10 bases left between them. This CDR3 has 14 residues. CDR3 in amino acids: CASSFGVPNEKLFF. The CDR3 DNA is TGTGCCAGCAGTTTTGGGGTCCCAAATGAAAAACTGTTTTTT.

J is TRBJ2-1 and V is TRBV20-1; the D is unclear. The length of the CDR3 is 15 residues. Trimming took off 5 bases at V and 2 bases at J, with 16 bases between the two ends. CDR1 and CDR2 from the germline V gene are DFQATT and SNEGSKA (reference sequence). The CDR3 region is CSAEPNETPYNEQFF. CDR3 nucleotides: TGCAGTGCTGAGCCCAATGAAACACCCTACAATGAGCAGTTCTTC.

This rearrangement joins TRBV12-3 or TRBV12-4 to TRBJ1-1; D is ambiguous. There are 13 residues in the CDR3. Between the trimmed V and J ends, which lost 8 bases and 4 bases, there was a span of 14 bases. CDR3 coding DNA: TGTGCCAGCGAATCCGGGGTGGGCACTGAAGCTTTCTTT. Encoded protein: CASESGVGTEAFF.

V and J are TRBV9 and TRBJ2-4; 10 bases fit TRBD2. CDR1 is SGDLS and CDR2 is YYNGEE in the germline V gene. The CDR3 is 15 amino acids. V was pared by 2 bases and J by 8 bases, with 7 bases of the junction left unmatched. CDR3 sequence reads: CASSVASGGGDIQYF. Written as DNA, the CDR3 is TGTGCCAGCAGCGTGGCTAGCGGGGGTGGGGACATTCAGTACTTC.

V gene TRBV5-1 combines with J gene TRBJ2-3, with a tentative D call TRBD2 (6 bases). V was trimmed by 4 bases and J by 4 bases, leaving 16 bases between them. The CDR3 covers 15 residues. Germline assignment: CDR1 SGHRS and CDR2 YFSETQ. The CDR3 loop is CASSHYGGPPDTQYF. Written as DNA, the CDR3 is TGCGCCAGCAGCCACTACGGGGGACCGCCAGATACGCAGTATTTT.

V and J are TRBV29-1 and TRBJ2-4; D not resolved. V lost 6 bases to trimming and J lost 1 base, with 7 bases between them. In germline, CDR1 is SQVTM, CDR2 ANQGSEA. This CDR3 region has 12 residues. The CDR3 loop reads CSVAGAKNIQYF. In nucleotides, the CDR3 is TGCAGCGTGGCTGGGGCCAAAAACATTCAGTACTTC.

V gene TRBV30 combines with J gene TRBJ2-3; D not resolved. CDR1 is GTSNPN and CDR2 is SVGIG in the germline V gene (reference sequence). Trimming took off 0 bases at V and 5 bases at J, with 9 bases between the two ends. The CDR3 length is 13 residues. The CDR3 loop is CAWSVRLRDTQYF. As DNA, the CDR3 is TGTGCCTGGAGTGTACGGCTGCGAGATACGCAGTATTTT.

This chain links TRBV6-2 or TRBV6-3 with TRBJ1-3; the D is unclear. Germline assignment: CDR1 MNHEY and CDR2 SVGEGT. This CDR3 spans 14 amino acids. Trimming removed 0 bases at V and 1 base at J, with 4 bases between. For the CDR3, the DNA is TGTGCCAGCAGTTACTCCGCGTCTGGAAACACCATATATTTT. This encodes CASSYSASGNTIYF.

Here the CDR3 DNA reads TGTGCCAGCAGAAGGACTAGCGGGGGGGTAAATGAGCAGTTCTTC. Translating it yields CASRRTSGGVNEQFF. The V gene is TRBV2, the J gene TRBJ2-1; 15 bases are shared with TRBD2. The CDR3 is 15 residues long. Unmatched junction bases numbered 4, after V lost 6 bases and J lost 7 bases. Germline loops: CDR1 SNHLY, CDR2 FYNNEI.

The chain combines TRBV2 with TRBJ2-3; TRBD1 matches 8 bases. V lost 4 bases and J lost 4; bases outside the gene matches: 7. The length of the CDR3 is 15 residues. CDR1 SNHLY and CDR2 FYNNEI come from the germline V gene. CDR3 in amino acids: CASSATGDSADTQYF. Here the CDR3 DNA reads TGTGCCAGCAGTGCGACAGGGGACTCCGCAGATACGCAGTATTTT.

The V call is TRBV14, the J call TRBJ2-7; D is undetermined. The CDR3 loop spans 15 amino acids. Trimming took off 4 bases at V and 7 bases at J, with 20 bases between the two ends. Germline CDR1 is SGHDN and CDR2 is FVKESK. CDR3 coding DNA: TGTGCCAGCAGCCCGACTCTAATACTACCGCGAGAGCAGTACTTC. This encodes CASSPTLILPREQYF.

The rearrangement links TRBV27 to TRBJ1-2; possibly TRBD1 for D (5 bases). Trimming took off 0 bases at V and 4 bases at J, with 12 bases between the two ends. Germline V gene sequence: CDR1 MNHEY, CDR2 SMNVEV (reference sequence). The CDR3 runs 15 residues. The CDR3 is CASSLSRVRGYGYTF. CDR3 bases: TGTGCCAGCAGTTTATCCAGGGTTCGGGGCTATGGCTACACCTTC.